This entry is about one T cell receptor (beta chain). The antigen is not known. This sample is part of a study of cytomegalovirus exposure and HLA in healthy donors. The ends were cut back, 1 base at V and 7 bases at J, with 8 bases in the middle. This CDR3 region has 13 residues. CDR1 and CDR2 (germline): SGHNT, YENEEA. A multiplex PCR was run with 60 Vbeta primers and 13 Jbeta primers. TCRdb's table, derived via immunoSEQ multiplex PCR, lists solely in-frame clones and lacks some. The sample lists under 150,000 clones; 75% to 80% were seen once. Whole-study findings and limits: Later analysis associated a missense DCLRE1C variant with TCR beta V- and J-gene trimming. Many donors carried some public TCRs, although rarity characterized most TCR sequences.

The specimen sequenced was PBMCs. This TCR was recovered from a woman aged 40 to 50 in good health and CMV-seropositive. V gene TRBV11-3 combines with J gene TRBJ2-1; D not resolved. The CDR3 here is CASSLGPINEQFF. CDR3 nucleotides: TGTGCCAGCAGCTTAGGGCCAATAAATGAGCAGTTCTTC.